This TCR beta chain was identified during a study of lymphopenia after photon versus proton radiotherapy. The table came from immunoSEQ multiplex PCR; TCRdb's copy has only in-frame clones and leaves some out. The sample shows 150,000 to 200,000 clones, 75% to 90% of them seen only once. The CDR3 runs to 14 residues. V dropped 6 bases and J dropped 5; count of bases not matched to a gene: 6. Germline V gene lookup returns CDR1 MDHEN and CDR2 SYDVKM. The rearrangement links TRBV28 to TRBJ1-1; TRBD1 matches at 10 bases. This sequence originates from a man aged 45 to 65 with gastric cancer. The sequencing here drew on peripheral blood, taken from a patient treated with photon-based radiotherapy. CDR3 in DNA: TGTGCCAGCAGACAGACAGGGGGCGTAACTGAAGCTTTCTTT. Protein sequence: CASRQTGGVTEAFF.